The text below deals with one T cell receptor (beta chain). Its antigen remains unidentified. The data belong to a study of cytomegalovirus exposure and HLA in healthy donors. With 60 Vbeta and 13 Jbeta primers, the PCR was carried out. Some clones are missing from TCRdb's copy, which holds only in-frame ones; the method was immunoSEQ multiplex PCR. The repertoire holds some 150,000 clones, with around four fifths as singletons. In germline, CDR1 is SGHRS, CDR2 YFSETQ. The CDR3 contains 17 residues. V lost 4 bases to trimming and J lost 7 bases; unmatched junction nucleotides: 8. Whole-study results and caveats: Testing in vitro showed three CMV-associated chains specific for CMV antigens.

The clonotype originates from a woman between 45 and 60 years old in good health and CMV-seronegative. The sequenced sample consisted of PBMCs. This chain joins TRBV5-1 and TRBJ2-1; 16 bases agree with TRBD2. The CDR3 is CASSTGTSGRAWNEQFF. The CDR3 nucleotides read TGCGCCAGCAGCACCGGGACTAGCGGGAGGGCCTGGAATGAGCAGTTCTTC.